This T cell receptor beta chain was profiled in a study of shared T cell receptors in the human thymus. CDR1 and CDR2 from the germline V gene are ENHRY and SYGVKD. This CDR3 region has 16 residues. V lost 7 bases and J lost 0, with 17 bases in between. Repertoires were generated with immunoSEQ multiplex PCR, while TCRdb's copy carries only in-frame clones and drops some. This table holds 600,000 or so clones, around 87% found once. The same data also went into a second study, on human thymus T cells. That work contributes: Usage of V and J genes appeared biased in thymic and blood repertoires.

The material sequenced was thymocytes. This receptor was obtained from a boy under two years old with a congenital heart defect. The chain employs TRBV10-3 and TRBJ2-3; D may be TRBD1 (7 bases). The CDR3 sequence: CAITEEGATSTDTQYF. DNA of the CDR3: TGTGCCATCACCGAGGAGGGGGCTACTAGCACAGATACGCAGTATTTT.